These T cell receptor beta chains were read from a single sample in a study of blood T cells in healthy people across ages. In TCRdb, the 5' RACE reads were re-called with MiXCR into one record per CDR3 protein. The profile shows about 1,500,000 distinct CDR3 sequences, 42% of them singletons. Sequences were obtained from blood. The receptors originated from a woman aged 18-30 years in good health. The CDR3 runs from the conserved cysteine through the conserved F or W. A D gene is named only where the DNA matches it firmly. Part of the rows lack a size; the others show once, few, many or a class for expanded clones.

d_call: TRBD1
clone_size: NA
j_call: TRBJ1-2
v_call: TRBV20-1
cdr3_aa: CSVPGTGNYGYTF
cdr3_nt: TGCAGTGTTCCCGGGACAGGGAACTATGGCTACACCTTC

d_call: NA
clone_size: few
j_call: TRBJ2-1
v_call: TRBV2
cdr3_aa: CASSEGVGREQFF
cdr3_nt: TGTGCCAGCAGTGAAGGTGTTGGCCGAGAGCAGTTCTTC

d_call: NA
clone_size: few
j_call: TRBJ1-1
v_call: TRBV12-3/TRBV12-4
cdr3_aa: CASAPREMNTEAFF
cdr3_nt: TGTGCCAGCGCTCCGAGGGAGATGAACACTGAAGCTTTCTTT

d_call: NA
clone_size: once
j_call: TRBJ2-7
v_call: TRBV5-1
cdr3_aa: CASSLVGGQNYEQYF
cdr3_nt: TGCGCCAGCAGCTTGGTGGGTGGACAGAACTACGAGCAGTACTTC

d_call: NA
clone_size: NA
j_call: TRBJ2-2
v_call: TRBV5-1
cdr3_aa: CASGDWGANTGELFF
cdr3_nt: TGCGCCAGCGGGGATTGGGGGGCGAACACCGGGGAGCTGTTTTTT

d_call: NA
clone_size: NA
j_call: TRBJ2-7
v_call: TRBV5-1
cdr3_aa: CASSSLDREGLGEQYF
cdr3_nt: TGCGCCAGCAGCTCCCTAGACAGGGAGGGGTTAGGGGAGCAGTACTTC

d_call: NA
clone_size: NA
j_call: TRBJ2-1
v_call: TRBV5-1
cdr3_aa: CASSLDLSPRNEQFF
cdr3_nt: TGCGCCAGCAGCTTGGATCTCTCCCCACGCAATGAGCAGTTCTTC

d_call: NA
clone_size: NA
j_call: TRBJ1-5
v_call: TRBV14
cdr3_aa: CASSQEGGSSNQPQHF
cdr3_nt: TGTGCCAGCAGCCAAGAGGGCGGATCTAGCAATCAGCCCCAGCATTTT

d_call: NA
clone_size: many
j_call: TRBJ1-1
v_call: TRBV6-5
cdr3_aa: CASSPTGVNTEAFF
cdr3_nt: TGTGCCAGCAGTCCAACAGGAGTCAACACTGAAGCTTTCTTT

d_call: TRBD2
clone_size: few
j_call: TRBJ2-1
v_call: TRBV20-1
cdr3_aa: CSARLPSLAGEYNEQFF
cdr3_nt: TGCAGTGCTAGGCTACCATCACTAGCGGGGGAATACAATGAGCAGTTCTTC

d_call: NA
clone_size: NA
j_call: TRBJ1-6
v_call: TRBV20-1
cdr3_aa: CSARTPGPQLALHF
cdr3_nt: TGCAGTGCTAGGACCCCGGGACCGCAATTAGCCCTCCACTTT

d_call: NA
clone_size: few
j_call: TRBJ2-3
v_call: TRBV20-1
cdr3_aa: CSADDNTDTQYF
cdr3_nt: TGCAGTGCCGACGACAACACAGATACGCAGTATTTT

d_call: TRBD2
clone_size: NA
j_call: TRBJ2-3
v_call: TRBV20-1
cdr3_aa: CSGGSSGITDTQYF
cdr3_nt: TGCAGTGGTGGATCTAGCGGAATCACAGATACGCAGTATTTT

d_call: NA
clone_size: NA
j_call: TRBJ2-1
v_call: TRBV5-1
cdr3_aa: CASSLQSEEPQFF
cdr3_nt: TGCGCCAGCAGCTTGCAAAGCGAAGAGCCACAGTTCTTC

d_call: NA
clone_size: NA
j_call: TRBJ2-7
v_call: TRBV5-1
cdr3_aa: CASSLGEGSGYEQYF
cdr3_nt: TGCGCCAGCAGCTTGGGAGAGGGGTCGGGATACGAGCAGTACTTC

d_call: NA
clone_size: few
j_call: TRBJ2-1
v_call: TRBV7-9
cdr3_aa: CASSLSPGLVGNEQFF
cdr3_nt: TGTGCCAGCAGCTTAAGCCCGGGACTCGTAGGCAATGAGCAGTTCTTC

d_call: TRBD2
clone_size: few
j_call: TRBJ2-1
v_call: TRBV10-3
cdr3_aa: CAISELSSGRDEQFF
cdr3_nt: TGTGCCATCAGTGAGTTATCTAGCGGGAGGGATGAGCAGTTCTTC

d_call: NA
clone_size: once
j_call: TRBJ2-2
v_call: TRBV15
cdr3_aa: CATSRDPNTGELFF
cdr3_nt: TGTGCCACCAGCAGAGATCCGAACACCGGGGAGCTGTTTTTT

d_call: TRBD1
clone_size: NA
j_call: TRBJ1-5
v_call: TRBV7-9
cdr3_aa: CASSFVGAADRENQPQHF
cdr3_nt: TGTGCCAGCAGCTTTGTTGGGGCCGCCGACAGGGAAAATCAGCCCCAGCATTTT

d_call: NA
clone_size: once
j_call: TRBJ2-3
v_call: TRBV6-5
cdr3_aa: CASSYFPQGTATDTQYF
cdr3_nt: TGTGCCAGCAGTTATTTCCCACAGGGTACAGCCACAGATACGCAGTATTTT